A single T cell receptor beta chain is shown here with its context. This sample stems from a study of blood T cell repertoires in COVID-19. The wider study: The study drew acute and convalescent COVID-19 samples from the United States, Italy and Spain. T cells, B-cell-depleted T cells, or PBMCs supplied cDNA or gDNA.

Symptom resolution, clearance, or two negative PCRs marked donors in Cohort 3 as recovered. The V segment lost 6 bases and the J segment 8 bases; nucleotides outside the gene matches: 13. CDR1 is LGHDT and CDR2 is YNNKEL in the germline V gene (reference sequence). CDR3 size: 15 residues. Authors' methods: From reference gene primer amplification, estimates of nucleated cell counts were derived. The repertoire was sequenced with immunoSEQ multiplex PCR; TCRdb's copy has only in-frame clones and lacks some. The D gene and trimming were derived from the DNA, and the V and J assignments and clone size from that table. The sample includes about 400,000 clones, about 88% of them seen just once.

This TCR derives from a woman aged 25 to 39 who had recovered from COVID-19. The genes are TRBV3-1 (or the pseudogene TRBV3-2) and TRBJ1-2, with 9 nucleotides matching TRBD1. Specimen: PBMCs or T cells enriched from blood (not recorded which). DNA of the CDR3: TGTGCCAGCAGTCTAAGCACAGGGGGCTCCTCCGGCTACACCTTC. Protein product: CASSLSTGGSSGYTF.